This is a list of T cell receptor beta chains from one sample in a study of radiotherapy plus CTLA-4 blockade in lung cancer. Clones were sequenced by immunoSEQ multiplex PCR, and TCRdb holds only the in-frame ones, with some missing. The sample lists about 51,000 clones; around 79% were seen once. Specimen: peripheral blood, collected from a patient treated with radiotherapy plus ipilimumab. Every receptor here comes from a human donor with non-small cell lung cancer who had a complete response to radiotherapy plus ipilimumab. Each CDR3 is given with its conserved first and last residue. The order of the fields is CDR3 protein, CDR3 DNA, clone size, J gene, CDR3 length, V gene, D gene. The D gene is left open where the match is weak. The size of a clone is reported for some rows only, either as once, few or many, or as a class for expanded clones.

CASSLDSSLGPQHF,TGTGCCAGCAGCCTGGACAGCTCGTTGGGGCCCCAGCATTTT,.,TRBJ1-5,14,TRBV11-2,.
CASSIWAVDTGELFF,TGTGCCAGTAGTATATGGGCAGTAGACACCGGGGAGCTGTTTTTT,.,TRBJ2-2,15,TRBV19,.
CASSPARGTGNEKLFF,TGTGCCAGCAGCCCGGCCCGCGGGACAGGGAATGAAAAACTGTTTTTT,.,TRBJ1-4,16,TRBV5-6,TRBD1
CASSQSPSYGTAQETQYF,TGTGCCAGCAGCCAATCGCCCTCCTATGGGACAGCCCAAGAGACCCAGTACTTC,.,TRBJ2-5,18,TRBV4-2,TRBD1
CASSFGGGYEQYF,TGTGCCAGCAGCTTCGGGGGTGGTTACGAGCAGTACTTC,.,TRBJ2-7,13,TRBV7-6,.
CASSPSGRRDQPQHF,TGCGCCAGCAGCCCTTCAGGGAGGCGCGATCAGCCCCAGCATTTT,.,TRBJ1-5,15,TRBV5-1,.
CASSAGGETQYF,TGTGCCAGCAGTGCAGGGGGAGAGACCCAGTACTTC,.,TRBJ2-5,12,TRBV6-5,TRBD1
CASSVGIGGGNTEAFF,TGTGCCAGCAGCGTAGGGATCGGGGGAGGCAACACTGAAGCTTTCTTT,.,TRBJ1-1,16,TRBV9,.
CATLGGGPAGNTIYF,TGTGCCACCTTGGGAGGGGGACCAGCTGGAAACACCATATATTTT,.,TRBJ1-3,15,TRBV15,.
CASSYDSNYGYTF,TGTGCCAGCAGTTACGACAGTAACTATGGCTACACCTTC,.,TRBJ1-2,13,TRBV6-5,.
CASSSGQPNYEQYF,TGCGCCAGCAGCTCGGGACAGCCTAACTACGAGCAGTACTTC,.,TRBJ2-7,14,TRBV5-1,TRBD1
CASSDESGILAKNIQYF,TGTGCCAGTAGCGATGAGAGCGGGATTCTAGCCAAAAACATTCAGTACTTC,.,TRBJ2-4,17,TRBV19,TRBD2
CASSSSGGTGELFF,TGTGCCAGCAGTTCGTCGGGGGGCACCGGGGAGCTGTTTTTT,.,TRBJ2-2,14,TRBV28,TRBD2
CASSDGTESSYNSPLHF,TGTGCCAGCAGTGACGGGACAGAGAGCTCCTATAATTCACCCCTCCACTTT,.,TRBJ1-6,17,TRBV11-1,TRBD1
CASSLTVGNTEAFF,TGTGCCAGCAGCCTTACAGTGGGGAACACTGAAGCTTTCTTT,.,TRBJ1-1,14,TRBV28,.
CASSLSGGLRNTIYF,TGTGCCAGCAGCTTAAGCGGGGGATTGAGAAACACCATATATTTT,.,TRBJ1-3,15,TRBV7-8,.
CAGSSRGDTEAFF,TGTGCCGGCAGCTCGCGGGGAGACACTGAAGCTTTCTTT,.,TRBJ1-1,13,TRBV7-2,.
CASSGGDRVYEQYF,TGTGCCAGCAGCGGGGGGGACAGGGTTTACGAGCAGTACTTC,.,TRBJ2-7,14,TRBV9,TRBD1
CAWSPRTGGLYEQYF,TGTGCCTGGAGTCCAAGGACAGGGGGCCTATACGAGCAGTACTTC,few,TRBJ2-7,15,TRBV30,TRBD1
CAIRQFGNQPQHF,TGTGCCATCAGACAGTTCGGCAATCAGCCCCAGCATTTT,.,TRBJ1-5,13,TRBV10-3,.
CAWSVDGGVGYGYTF,TGTGCCTGGAGTGTAGACGGGGGTGTCGGCTATGGCTACACCTTC,once,TRBJ1-2,15,TRBV30,.
CASSRDSGPDEQFF,TGTGCCAGCAGCCGGGACTCGGGGCCCGATGAGCAGTTCTTC,.,TRBJ2-1,14,TRBV6-4,.
CASTPRVGLAGSEQFF,TGCGCCAGCACCCCCCGAGTTGGACTGGCGGGGAGCGAGCAGTTCTTC,.,TRBJ2-1,16,TRBV4-3,.
CASSSGWGRLSGNTIYF,TGTGCCAGCAGCTCTGGTTGGGGGCGCCTCTCTGGAAACACCATATATTTT,few,TRBJ1-3,17,TRBV7-2,.
CASSFRLAGEGELFF,TGTGCCAGCAGCTTTCGACTAGCGGGGGAAGGGGAGCTGTTTTTT,.,TRBJ2-2,15,TRBV11-3,TRBD2
CATSKAGYEAFF,TGTGCCACCAGTAAAGCAGGTTATGAAGCTTTCTTT,.,TRBJ1-1,12,TRBV15,.
CASSQGDRGFEKLFF,TGCGCCAGCAGCCAAGGTGACAGGGGCTTTGAAAAACTGTTTTTT,few,TRBJ1-4,15,TRBV4-1,TRBD1
CASSSGGRVYGYTF,TGTGCCAGCAGTTCAGGGGGGCGAGTCTATGGCTACACCTTC,.,TRBJ1-2,14,TRBV28,TRBD1
CAWSVRGSPSGTQYF,TGTGCCTGGAGTGTACGCGGGTCACCCTCGGGGACGCAGTATTTT,.,TRBJ2-3,15,TRBV30,.
CASTLNKKNSPLHF,TGTGCCAGCACCCTTAACAAGAAGAATTCACCCCTCCACTTT,.,TRBJ1-6,14,TRBV7-2,.
CASSSKTGRSDTQYF,TGTGCCAGCAGCTCTAAGACAGGGCGTTCAGATACGCAGTATTTT,.,TRBJ2-3,15,TRBV7-2,TRBD1
CASSLGPGTGKKQPQHF,TGTGCCAGTAGTTTAGGCCCCGGGACAGGGAAGAAACAGCCCCAGCATTTT,.,TRBJ1-5,17,TRBV19,TRBD1
CARGWTSGSRGNEQFF,TGTGCCAGAGGCTGGACTAGCGGGAGTAGGGGCAATGAGCAGTTCTTC,.,TRBJ2-1,16,TRBV19,TRBD2
CASGRGRRPDTQYF,TGTGCCAGCGGCAGAGGGAGGAGACCAGATACGCAGTATTTT,.,TRBJ2-3,14,TRBV2,.
CASSQMTVFTGELFF,TGTGCCAGCAGCCAAATGACAGTATTTACCGGGGAGCTGTTTTTT,.,TRBJ2-2,15,TRBV7-2,.
CASSLRGGSGNTEAFF,TGCGCCAGCAGCCTCCGGGGGGGGTCTGGGAACACTGAAGCTTTCTTT,.,TRBJ1-1,16,TRBV4-1,.
CASSIGAGGGTEAFF,TGTGCCAGTAGTATAGGGGCAGGGGGCGGCACTGAAGCTTTCTTT,.,TRBJ1-1,15,TRBV19,TRBD1
CASSQEGTGGTSEQYF,TGCGCCAGCAGCCAAGAAGGGACAGGGGGCACCTCCGAGCAGTACTTC,.,TRBJ2-7,16,TRBV4-3,TRBD1
CASSNDRGLGNTIYF,TGCGCCAGCAGCAACGACAGGGGGTTAGGAAACACCATATATTTT,.,TRBJ1-3,15,TRBV5-1,TRBD1
CASDGTGFFGYTF,TGTGCCAGCGACGGGACAGGGTTCTTTGGCTACACCTTC,.,TRBJ1-2,13,TRBV19,TRBD1
CASSARTPSYEQYF,TGTGCCAGCAGCGCCCGGACACCTTCGTACGAGCAGTACTTC,.,TRBJ2-7,14,TRBV7-2,.
CASSPAKGTANQPQHF,TGTGCCAGCTCGCCGGCGAAGGGGACAGCAAATCAGCCCCAGCATTTT,.,TRBJ1-5,16,TRBV18,TRBD1
CASSWKRRNTEAFF,TGTGCCAGCAGCTGGAAACGGAGGAACACTGAAGCTTTCTTT,.,TRBJ1-1,14,TRBV7-9,.
CASTLTRLETQYF,TGTGCCAGCACCTTGACTCGCCTTGAGACCCAGTACTTC,.,TRBJ2-5,13,TRBV7-2,.
CASSDLGTGTRGELFF,TGTGCCAGCAGTGATCTAGGGACAGGGACAAGGGGGGAGCTGTTTTTT,.,TRBJ2-2,16,TRBV25-1,TRBD1
CASSRIHRGLNTEAFF,TGTGCCAGTAGTCGGATACACAGAGGGCTGAACACTGAAGCTTTCTTT,.,TRBJ1-1,16,TRBV19,.
CASSLLTGGRSTEAFF,TGTGCCAGCAGTTTATTAACAGGGGGCAGGAGCACTGAAGCTTTCTTT,.,TRBJ1-1,16,TRBV27,TRBD1
CASSPGTGVLNEQFF,TGTGCCAGCTCACCCGGGACAGGGGTACTCAATGAGCAGTTCTTC,.,TRBJ2-1,15,TRBV18,TRBD1
CASSGPRQPQHF,TGTGCCAGCAGTGGCCCCAGACAGCCCCAGCATTTT,few,TRBJ1-5,12,TRBV6-1,.